This T cell receptor beta chain was identified during a study of blood T cells in healthy people across ages. This clonotype was recorded at least ten times. Using a J-beta primer mix together with a sample-barcoded 5' primer, a second PCR was run for roughly 6 to 12 cycles. TCRdb re-called the 5' RACE reads with MiXCR, one entry per CDR3 protein. The sample lists roughly 700,000 distinct CDR3 sequences, approximately 31% occurring once. The specimen was blood. This receptor was taken from a woman aged 80 or over in good health.

This chain's CDR3 is CASSSDRETSTDTQYF. CDR3 DNA sequence: TGTGCCAGCAGTTCTGACAGGGAAACTAGCACAGATACGCAGTATTTT. This rearrangement joins TRBV12-3 or TRBV12-4 to TRBJ2-3, with TRBD1 matching 7 bases. The CDR3 contains 16 residues. Trimming took 4 bases from V and 0 from J; bases not matched to a gene: 7.